This T cell receptor beta chain is drawn from a study of blood T cell repertoires in COVID-19. The CDR3 totals 15 residues. J was trimmed by 1 base and V by 2 bases; bases with no gene match: 4. Per germline, CDR1 MDHEN and CDR2 SYDVKM. Assay: immunoSEQ multiplex PCR; the TCRdb copy retains only in-frame clones and omits some. The sample records hundreds of thousands of clones, 90% being singletons. This clonotype was sampled from a woman between 18 and 30 years old with acute COVID-19. The specimen was PBMCs or T cells enriched from blood (not recorded which). J is TRBJ1-1 and V is TRBV28, with 7 bases matching TRBD1. The CDR3 DNA reads as TGTGCCAGCAGTTTAACAGGGGCAGGGAACACTGAAGCTTTCTTT. Its protein product is CASSLTGAGNTEAFF.